These 2 T cell receptor beta chains share one sample of origin, sequenced in a study of T cells after yellow fever vaccination. TCRdb re-called the 5' RACE reads through MiXCR, storing one row per CDR3 protein. The repertoire includes some 390,000 distinct CDR3 sequences, approximately 18% of them detected once, and 15% to 20% sits in the top ten. This sample comprised PBMCs, obtained before the yellow fever booster vaccination. The receptors derive from a man between 18 and 29 years old who received the YFV17D yellow fever vaccine.

Ten or more counts support this clonotype. The rearrangement joins TRBV29-1 to TRBJ2-1; TRBD2 is a possible D gene (6 bases). CDR1 SQVTM and CDR2 ANQGSEA come from the germline V gene. The CDR3 extends over 14 amino acids. V was trimmed by 6 bases and J by 2 bases, leaving 14 bases between them. The DNA for the CDR3 is TGCAGCGTCCGGCCGAGACTAGCCTACAATGAGCAGTTCTTC. This codes for CSVRPRLAYNEQFF.

This clonotype has just a few counts. The J gene is TRBJ2-2, the V gene TRBV2, with unresolved D. V lost 7 bases, J lost 0 bases, and 9 bases lay in between. This CDR3 is built from 14 residues. The germline gives CDR1 SNHLY, CDR2 FYNNEI. The CDR3 sequence: CASNGRANTGELFF. CDR3 bases: TGTGCCAGCAATGGCCGGGCGAACACCGGGGAGCTGTTTTTT. Filled out from reference TRBV2 and TRBJ2-2, the complete variable domain reads EPEVTQTPSHQVTQMGQEVILRCVPISNHLYFYWYRQILGQKVEFLVSFYNNEISEKSEIFDDQFSVERPDGSNFTLKIRSTKLEDSAMYFCASNGRANTGELFFGEGSRLTVL.